These 30 T cell receptor beta chains originate from one sample sequenced in a study of neurological immune-mediated disorders. MiXCR was run by TCRdb on the 5' RACE reads, yielding one entry per CDR3 protein. Among around 90,000 distinct CDR3 sequences listed, roughly 13% were seen once. Specified time point: longitudinal time-point 2. Sequenced material: PBMCs. The receptors come from a female donor with HTLV-1-associated myelopathy (HAM/TSP).

Ten or more counts support this clonotype. The chain has TRBV11-2 and TRBJ1-1; possible D gene TRBD1, 5 bases. Trimming pared 0 bases from V and 6 bases from J, leaving 17 bases between. The CDR3 runs to 16 residues. CDR1 and CDR2 from the germline V gene are SGHAT and FQNNGV. The CDR3 DNA is TGTGCCAGCAGCTTAGATTCGATATCGGGACGTCCTGAAGCTTTCTTT. This gives the protein CASSLDSISGRPEAFF.

In its sample, this clonotype was seen many times. V usage is TRBV5-5 and J usage is TRBJ2-1; D is tentatively TRBD1 or TRBD2 (5 bases each). CDR3 size: 14 residues. Trimming removed 2 bases at V and 6 bases at J, with 12 bases between. Germline V lookup: CDR1 SGHKS, CDR2 YYEKEE (reference sequence). CDR3 sequence reads: CASSLRGAGNEQFF. The CDR3 DNA follows: TGTGCCAGCAGCTTAAGAGGGGCTGGCAATGAGCAGTTCTTC.

This clonotype was seen at least ten times. The J gene is TRBJ2-1, the V gene TRBV7-2; 8 positions agree with TRBD1. Trimming removed 5 bases from V and 1 base from J; junction bases left unmatched: 4. The CDR3 contains 15 residues. In germline, CDR1 is SGHTA, CDR2 FQGNSA. The CDR3 here is CASSPDRGSYNEQFF. The CDR3 DNA reads TGTGCCAGCAGCCCAGACAGGGGATCCTACAATGAGCAGTTCTTC.

This clonotype was seen ten or more times. The CDR3: CASSLAGTGSLEQYF. The CDR3 DNA reads TGTGCCAGCAGCCTAGCCGGGACAGGGAGCCTCGAGCAGTACTTC. This sequence joins TRBV9 and TRBJ2-7; TRBD1 agrees at 9 bases. Germline V CDR1 and CDR2: SGDLS, YYNGEE. The CDR3 covers 15 residues. Trimming removed 4 bases from V and 6 bases from J; junction bases left unmatched: 11.

The CDR3 region is CASRPSHGQIYEQYF. The CDR3 coding sequence is TGTGCCAGCAGGCCGTCTCATGGACAGATCTACGAGCAGTACTTC. The rearrangement links TRBV28 to TRBJ2-7; D might be TRBD1 (6 bases). V dropped 6 bases and J dropped 3 bases, with 18 bases sitting between them. Germline CDR1 is MDHEN and CDR2 is SYDVKM. The CDR3 contains 15 residues.

Ten or more counts support this clonotype. This chain links TRBV20-1 with TRBJ2-7; possible D gene TRBD1, 5 bases. Germline V lookup: CDR1 DFQATT, CDR2 SNEGSKA (reference sequence). The germline V and J ends were trimmed by 2 bases and 1 base, with 12 bases remaining between them. The length of the CDR3 is 14 residues. In DNA form, the CDR3 reads TGCAGTGCTAGACAGGGCAGAGGATCCTACGAGCAGTACTTC. This sequence encodes CSARQGRGSYEQYF.

This clonotype was recorded at least ten times. V gene TRBV12-3 or TRBV12-4 combines with J gene TRBJ2-3; 11 bases are shared with TRBD2. This CDR3 is 15 amino acids long. J gave up 4 bases and V 6 bases, and 6 bases lay outside the gene matches. The chain's CDR3 is CASRVAGGSADTQYF. As DNA, the CDR3 is TGTGCCAGCAGAGTAGCGGGGGGGTCGGCAGATACGCAGTATTTT.

This clonotype appeared many times. V usage is TRBV5-1 and J usage is TRBJ2-1, with D perhaps TRBD2 (5 bases). The V gene's germline CDR1 is SGHRS and CDR2 YFSETQ. There are 17 residues in the CDR3. V was trimmed by 6 bases and J by 3 bases, leaving 22 bases between them. The CDR3 DNA reads as TGCGCCAGCACCCGGATGGGGATTAGGGAGTTCTACAATGAGCAGTTCTTC. This encodes CASTRMGIREFYNEQFF.

The gene calls are TRBV7-2 and TRBJ2-5, with 12 positions matching TRBD1. V lost 0 bases to trimming and J lost 5 bases; unmatched junction nucleotides: 10. The V gene's germline CDR1 is SGHTA and CDR2 FQGNSA. The CDR3 loop spans 18 amino acids. CDR3: CASSLARPGQGAGETQYF. DNA of the CDR3: TGTGCCAGCAGCTTAGCCCGCCCGGGACAGGGGGCCGGGGAGACCCAGTACTTC.

CDR3 DNA sequence: TGTGCCAGCTCACCCCGGATCGAAGAGACCCAGTACTTC. It yields the protein CASSPRIEETQYF. V is TRBV18 and J is TRBJ2-5; D not certain. The V gene lost 3 bases and the J gene lost 3 bases, with 8 bases spanning the gap. This CDR3 spans 13 amino acids. The germline gives CDR1 KGHSH, CDR2 LQKENI. The full variable domain, its missing parts supplied by reference TRBV18 and TRBJ2-5, is NAGVMQNPRHLVRRRGQEARLRCSPMKGHSHVYWYRQLPEEGLKFMVYLQKENIIDESGMPKERFSAEFPKEGPSILRIQQVVRGDSAAYFCASSPRIEETQYFGPGTRLLVL.

This clonotype was recorded at least ten times. V usage is TRBV10-3 and J usage is TRBJ2-7; D may correspond to TRBD1 or TRBD2 (5 bases each). This CDR3 region has 14 residues. V lost 2 bases to trimming and J lost 7 bases, with 15 bases between them. CDR1 and CDR2 (germline): ENHRY, SYGVKD. CDR3 nucleotides: TGTGCCATCAGTGAGAGCGGCAGGGAGCGTGAGCAGTACTTC. It yields the protein CAISESGREREQYF.

This clonotype came up many times. As DNA, the CDR3 is TGTGCCAGCAGTGGTCGTGGATGGTCCTATAATTCACCCCTCCACTTT. This codes for CASSGRGWSYNSPLHF. The J gene is TRBJ1-6, the V gene TRBV6-1; D is unresolved. The CDR3 runs 16 residues. V lost 4 bases and J lost 1, with 11 bases in between. Per the germline V gene, CDR1 is MNHNS and CDR2 is SASEGT.

The table lists this clonotype with many counts. The chain carries TRBV6-5 and TRBJ2-5, with TRBD2 identical over 8 bases. Losses at the gene ends were 0 bases for V and 5 bases for J; bases not matched to a gene: 8. Germline loops: CDR1 MNHEY, CDR2 SVGAGI. This CDR3 region has 16 residues. The CDR3, as DNA: TGTGCCAGCAGTTACTCACTTAGCGGGGCCAGGGAGACCCAGTACTTC. It encodes CASSYSLSGARETQYF.

CDR3 protein: CASSLDGAPLLEQFF. CDR3 sequence (DNA): TGCGCCAGCAGCTTGGACGGAGCCCCCCTCCTTGAGCAGTTCTTC. The chain employs TRBV5-1 and TRBJ2-1; D gene unclear. This CDR3 is 15 amino acids long. The V end lost 0 bases, the J end lost 9 bases, and 16 bases lay between the germline ends. CDR1 is SGHRS, CDR2 YFSETQ, per germline.

This clonotype was seen ten or more times. This chain joins TRBV7-2 and TRBJ2-3; D uncertain. Trimming shortened V by 1 base and J by 2 bases, and 4 bases separated the two germline ends. Germline V CDR1 and CDR2: SGHTA, FQGNSA. The CDR3 contains 13 residues. CDR3 sequence: CASSLGPTDTQYF. The CDR3 DNA sequence: TGTGCCAGCAGCTTAGGCCCCACAGATACGCAGTATTTT. The full variable domain, rest sourced from reference TRBV7-2 and TRBJ2-3, is GAGVSQSPSNKVTEKGKDVELRCDPISGHTALYWYRQSLGQGLEFLIYFQGNSAPDKSGLPSDRFSAERTGGSVSTLTIQRTQQEDSAVYLCASSLGPTDTQYFGPGTRLTVL.

To note about this clonotype: This may be a read error: a much more frequent sequence differs by one nucleotide. This chain joins TRBV25-1 and TRBJ1-1; 10 bases are a match to TRBD1. Per germline, CDR1 MGHDK and CDR2 SYGVNS. CDR3 length: 14 residues. The CDR3 protein is CSSSARGQGTEAFF. The CDR3 bases are TGTTCCAGCAGTGCCCGGGGACAGGGGACTGAAGCTTTCTTT.

This clonotype was counted ten times or more. This CDR3 is CASSPGQTAPREKLFF. CDR3 nucleotides: TGCGCCAGCAGCCCAGGACAGACAGCCCCCAGGGAAAAACTGTTTTTT. The genes are TRBV5-1 and TRBJ1-4; D might be TRBD1 (6 bases). CDR1 is SGHRS and CDR2 is YFSETQ in the germline V gene. Trimming left V 4 bases short and J 8 bases short, with 21 bases between. There are 16 residues in the CDR3.

This clonotype was counted many times. The rearrangement joins TRBV6-5 to TRBJ2-6; TRBD2 matches 7 bases. The germline CDR1 and CDR2 sequences are MNHEY and SVGAGI. This CDR3 is built from 16 residues. V was pared by 2 bases and J by 4 bases, with 5 bases of the junction left unmatched. CDR3 sequence: CASSYGGAGGANVLTF. CDR3 DNA sequence: TGTGCCAGCAGTTACGGGGGAGCGGGAGGGGCCAACGTCCTGACTTTC.

As regards this clonotype: A read error is likely, as this CDR3 ends without the conserved phenylalanine or tryptophan. The genes are TRBV4-1 and TRBJ2-7; weak D call: TRBD2 (5 bases). The CDR3 totals 15 residues. V was shortened by 3 bases and J by 1 base, with 13 bases between the two germline ends. Germline CDR1 and CDR2: MGHRA and YSYEKL. CDR3 protein: CASSHDLAGSYEQYY. The CDR3 region has the DNA TGCGCCAGCAGCCATGATCTAGCCGGATCCTACGAGCAGTACTAC.

The chain joins TRBV20-1 to TRBJ1-2; D gene ambiguous. CDR1 is DFQATT, CDR2 SNEGSKA, per germline (reference sequence). The CDR3 length is 14 residues. V lost 6 bases to trimming and J lost 5 bases, with 19 bases between them. Written as DNA, the CDR3 is TGCAGTGCACAACAGTGGTCCTCTTCGTATGGCTACACCTTC. This sequence encodes CSAQQWSSSYGYTF.

This clonotype was observed at least ten times. This sequence joins TRBV4-1 and TRBJ1-6, with no clear D. The CDR3 runs to 15 residues. From germline, CDR1 is MGHRA and CDR2 YSYEKL. V shed 1 base and J shed 10 bases, with 14 bases lying between them. The CDR3 region has the DNA TGCGCCAGCAGCCAAGTACTAGGGTTCGGCTCACCCCTCCACTTT. Protein product: CASSQVLGFGSPLHF.

This clonotype was seen repeatedly, ten times or more. The J gene is TRBJ2-3, the V gene TRBV20-1; weak D call: TRBD2 (6 bases). V lost 3 bases to trimming and J lost 1 base, with 17 bases between them. In germline, CDR1 is DFQATT, CDR2 SNEGSKA (reference sequence). This CDR3 comprises 16 residues. The CDR3 region is CSASATGGTRTDTQYF. DNA of the CDR3: TGCAGTGCTAGTGCCACCGGGGGAACACGCACAGATACGCAGTATTTT.

This clonotype was seen at least ten times. This rearrangement joins TRBV6-1 to TRBJ1-2; the match to TRBD1 covers 7 bases. Germline assignment: CDR1 MNHNS and CDR2 SASEGT. The V gene end was trimmed by 5 bases and the J gene end by 2 bases; junction bases not matched to a gene: 5. The CDR3 covers 14 residues. This chain's CDR3 is CASSNPGQNYGYTF. CDR3 DNA: TGTGCCAGCAGTAACCCGGGACAGAACTATGGCTACACCTTC.

This clonotype was counted at least ten times. This chain links TRBV12-3 or TRBV12-4 with TRBJ2-7, with 12 bases identical to TRBD2. CDR3 length equals 16 residues. V lost 4 bases, J lost 0 bases, and 4 bases stayed unmatched. In DNA form, the CDR3 reads TGTGCCAGCAGTTCTGGACTAGCGGGGAGCTCCTACGAGCAGTACTTC. Its protein is CASSSGLAGSSYEQYF.

This clonotype has ten or more counts. The chain combines TRBV20-1 with TRBJ2-2; D possibly uses TRBD1 or TRBD2 (7 bases each). V was clipped by 3 bases and J by 5 bases, with 22 bases between them. CDR3 length equals 17 residues. The germline V gene has CDR1 DFQATT and CDR2 SNEGSKA (reference sequence). The CDR3 protein is CSARNSGGGGRTGELFF. CDR3 DNA: TGCAGTGCTAGGAACTCTGGGGGAGGGGGCAGGACCGGGGAGCTGTTTTTT.

This clonotype was counted at least ten times. This chain uses TRBV11-1 with TRBJ1-1; D not resolved. The germline V gene encodes CDR1 SGHAT and CDR2 FQDESV (reference sequence). V lost 2 bases and J lost 3, with 10 bases in between. This CDR3 has 14 amino acids. The CDR3 loop reads CASSLFPEYTEAFF. In DNA, the CDR3 is TGTGCCAGCAGCTTATTCCCAGAATACACTGAAGCTTTCTTT.

This clonotype has ten or more counts. This sequence joins TRBV20-1 and TRBJ2-1, with unresolved D. The CDR3 has 11 amino acids. The V gene's germline CDR1 is DFQATT and CDR2 SNEGSKA (reference sequence). V shed 3 bases and J shed 10 bases, with 10 bases lying between them. CDR3 amino acids: CSARRLGEQFF. The CDR3 coding sequence is TGCAGTGCTAGGAGGTTGGGGGAGCAGTTCTTC.

Many counts were recorded for this clonotype. This rearrangement joins TRBV10-3 to TRBJ2-1; 11 nucleotides match TRBD1. In germline, CDR1 is ENHRY, CDR2 SYGVKD. The J segment lost 9 bases and the V segment lost 6 bases, leaving 10 bases of the junction unmatched. The CDR3 length is 15 residues. This CDR3 is CAISQDRGPTAEQFF. DNA of the CDR3: TGTGCCATCAGCCAGGACAGGGGGCCGACAGCTGAGCAGTTCTTC.

This clonotype has more than one count but fewer than ten. The rearrangement links TRBV5-1 to TRBJ1-2; TRBD1 matches at 8 bases. This CDR3 contains 14 residues. Germline lookup yields CDR1 SGHRS and CDR2 YFSETQ. J was trimmed by 6 bases and V by 5 bases; bases with no gene match: 9. The CDR3 reads CASRDTGQGHGYTF. For the CDR3, the DNA is TGCGCCAGCAGGGATACCGGACAGGGCCATGGCTACACCTTC.

This clonotype was seen many times. CDR3 bases: TGTGCCAGCAGTGAATGGAGGACAGGGCTAAGTTCGCAGTACTTC. Protein sequence: CASSEWRTGLSSQYF. This chain connects TRBV25-1 to TRBJ2-7; TRBD1 matches 8 bases. There are 15 residues in the CDR3. In germline, CDR1 is MGHDK, CDR2 SYGVNS. V was pared by 1 base and J by 9 bases, with 11 bases of the junction left unmatched.